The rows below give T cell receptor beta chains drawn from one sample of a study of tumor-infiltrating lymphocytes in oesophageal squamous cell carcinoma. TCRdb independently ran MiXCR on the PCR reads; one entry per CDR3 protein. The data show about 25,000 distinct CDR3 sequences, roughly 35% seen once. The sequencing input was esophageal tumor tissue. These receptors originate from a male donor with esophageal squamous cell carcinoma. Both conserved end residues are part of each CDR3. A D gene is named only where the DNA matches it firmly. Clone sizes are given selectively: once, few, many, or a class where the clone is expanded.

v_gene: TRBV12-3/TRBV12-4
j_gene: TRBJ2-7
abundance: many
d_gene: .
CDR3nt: TGTGCCAGCAGTTTGTATCCCCAGAAGTCCTACGAGCAGTACTTC
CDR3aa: CASSLYPQKSYEQYF

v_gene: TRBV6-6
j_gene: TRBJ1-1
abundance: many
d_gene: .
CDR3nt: TGTGCCAGCAGTTACTCGACAGGCCTCTCCCACACTGAAGCTTTCTTT
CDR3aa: CASSYSTGLSHTEAFF

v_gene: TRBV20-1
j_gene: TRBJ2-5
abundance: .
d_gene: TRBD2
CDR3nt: TGCAGTGCTGGGGAGCGGGGGATTCAAGAGACCCAGTACTTC
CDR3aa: CSAGERGIQETQYF

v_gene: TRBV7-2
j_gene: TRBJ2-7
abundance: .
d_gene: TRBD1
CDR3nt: TGTGCCAGCAGCTTCTACAGGGGGACCCCCTACGAGCAGTACTTC
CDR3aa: CASSFYRGTPYEQYF

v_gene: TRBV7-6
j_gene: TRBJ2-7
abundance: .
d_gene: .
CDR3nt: TGTGCCAGCAGCTCGCTAGGGGGGGGGCCGAGTCATGAGCAGTACTTC
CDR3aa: CASSSLGGGPSHEQYF

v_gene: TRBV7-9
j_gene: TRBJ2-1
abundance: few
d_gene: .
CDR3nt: TGTGCCAGCAGCTTAGGGGGGAGTAGGAATGAGCAGTTCTTC
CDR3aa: CASSLGGSRNEQFF

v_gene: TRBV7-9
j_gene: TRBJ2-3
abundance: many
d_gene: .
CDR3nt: TGTGCCAGCAGCTTAGTCAGAGGGGGAATAGACACAGATACGCAGTATTTT
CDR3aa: CASSLVRGGIDTDTQYF

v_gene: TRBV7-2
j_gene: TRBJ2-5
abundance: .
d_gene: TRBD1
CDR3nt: TGTGCCAGCAGCTTTTGGACAGGGGAGACCCAGTACTTC
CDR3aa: CASSFWTGETQYF

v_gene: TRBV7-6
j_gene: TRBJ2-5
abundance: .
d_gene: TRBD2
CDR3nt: TGTGCCAGCAGCTTAGCGCGGGGGGGAGAGACCCAGTACTTC
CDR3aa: CASSLARGGETQYF

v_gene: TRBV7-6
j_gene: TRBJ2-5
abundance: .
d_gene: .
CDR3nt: TGTGCCAGCAGCTTAGGGGCCGGAAATAGGGATGAGCAGTACTTC
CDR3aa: CASSLGAGNRDEQYF

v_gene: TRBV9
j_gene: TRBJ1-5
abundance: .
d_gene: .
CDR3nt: TGTGCCAGCAGCGTAGGGGAAGGGAATCAGCCCCAGCATTTT
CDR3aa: CASSVGEGNQPQHF

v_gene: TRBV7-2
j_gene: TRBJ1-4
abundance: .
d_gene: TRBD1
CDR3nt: TGTGCCAGCAGCTCCACAGGGGTTTCTGAAAAACTGTTTTTT
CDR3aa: CASSSTGVSEKLFF

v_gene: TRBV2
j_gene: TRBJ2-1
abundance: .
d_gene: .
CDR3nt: TGTGCCAGCAGAACCCCCTCTTCCGGGGATGAGCAGTTCTTC
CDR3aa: CASRTPSSGDEQFF

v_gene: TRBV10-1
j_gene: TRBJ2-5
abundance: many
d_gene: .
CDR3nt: TGCGCCAGCAGTGAGTTGGAGTGGGAGACCCAGTACTTC
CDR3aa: CASSELEWETQYF

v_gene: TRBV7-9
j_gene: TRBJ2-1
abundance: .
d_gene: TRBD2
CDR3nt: TGTGCCAGCAGCTTAGTAGGGACGACTAGCAGGTTCAATGAGCAGTTCTTC
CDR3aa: CASSLVGTTSRFNEQFF

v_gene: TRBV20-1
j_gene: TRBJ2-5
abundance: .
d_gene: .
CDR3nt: TGCAGTGCTCGGCAGGGATCGGAGACCCAGTACTTC
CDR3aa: CSARQGSETQYF

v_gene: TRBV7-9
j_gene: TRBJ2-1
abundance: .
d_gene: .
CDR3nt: TGTGCCAGCAGCGTAGGACAAATAACCCACCGGCAGTTCTTC
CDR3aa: CASSVGQITHRQFF

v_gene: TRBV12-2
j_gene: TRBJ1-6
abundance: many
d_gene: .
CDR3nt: TGTGCAAGTCGCTTCATCCCTATTCTTTTCAGCTCCTATAATTCACCCCTCCACTTC
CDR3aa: CASRFIPILFSSYNSPLHF

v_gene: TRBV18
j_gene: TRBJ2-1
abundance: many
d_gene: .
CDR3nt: TGTGCCAGCTCACCTATTGACTCTTACAATGAGCAGTTCTTC
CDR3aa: CASSPIDSYNEQFF

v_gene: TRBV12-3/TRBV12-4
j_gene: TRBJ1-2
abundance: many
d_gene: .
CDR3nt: TGTGCCAGCAGTTTAATGGGGACGGTCTATGGCTACACCTTC
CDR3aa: CASSLMGTVYGYTF

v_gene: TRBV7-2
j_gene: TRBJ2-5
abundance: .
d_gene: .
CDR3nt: TGTGCCAGCAGCCAAGGTAGCGGCCAAGAGACCCAGTACTTC
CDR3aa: CASSQGSGQETQYF

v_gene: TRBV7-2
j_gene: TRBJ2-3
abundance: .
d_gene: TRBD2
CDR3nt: TGTGCCAGCAGCTTAGTGGCTGGCGGGAGGGGCACAGATACGCAGTATTTT
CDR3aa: CASSLVAGGRGTDTQYF

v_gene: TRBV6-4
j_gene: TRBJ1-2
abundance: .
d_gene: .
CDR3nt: TGTGCCAGCAGTGGAGGACAGATAAGCTATGGCTACACCTTC
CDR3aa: CASSGGQISYGYTF

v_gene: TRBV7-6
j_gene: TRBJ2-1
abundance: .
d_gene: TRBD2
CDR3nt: TGTGCCAGCAGCTCAACTCAACCGGGACTACCAAACAATGAGCAGTTCTTC
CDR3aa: CASSSTQPGLPNNEQFF

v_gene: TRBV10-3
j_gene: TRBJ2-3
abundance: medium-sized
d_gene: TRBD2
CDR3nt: TGTGCCACGCGGGAGACCAACACAGATACGCAGTATTTT
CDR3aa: CATRETNTDTQYF

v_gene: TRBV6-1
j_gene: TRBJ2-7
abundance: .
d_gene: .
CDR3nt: TGTGCCAGCAGTTTCGGAGGGTCTAATTCACCCCTCCACTTC
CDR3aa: CASSFGGSNSPLHF

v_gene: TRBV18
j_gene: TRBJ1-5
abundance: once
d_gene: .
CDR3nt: TGTGCCAGCTCACCACGGATGGATAGCAATCAGCCCCAGCATTTT
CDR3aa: CASSPRMDSNQPQHF

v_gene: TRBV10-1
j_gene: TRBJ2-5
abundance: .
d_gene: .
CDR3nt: TGCGCCAGCAGTGAGTCTCGCCTAGCCAACCAAGAGACCCAGTACTTC
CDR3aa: CASSESRLANQETQYF

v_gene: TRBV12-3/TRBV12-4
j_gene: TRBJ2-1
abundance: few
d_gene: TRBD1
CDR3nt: TGTGCCAGCAGACCGACAGGGGCCTACAATGAGCAGTTCTTC
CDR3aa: CASRPTGAYNEQFF

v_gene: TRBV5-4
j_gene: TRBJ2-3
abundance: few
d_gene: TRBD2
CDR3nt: TGTGCCAGCAGCCCCCGGGGGGGGTTGAATTCAGATACGCAGTATTTT
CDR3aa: CASSPRGGLNSDTQYF

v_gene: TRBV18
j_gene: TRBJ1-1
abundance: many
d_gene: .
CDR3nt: TGTGCCAGCTCCCTTTCTACTCAGGGAGAAAAGGCTTTCTTT
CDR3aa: CASSLSTQGEKAFF

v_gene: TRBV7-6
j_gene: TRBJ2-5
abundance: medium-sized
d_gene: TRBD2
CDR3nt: TGTGCCAGCAGCGTAGGACTAGCGGGAGGAGGCCAAGAGACCCAGTACTTC
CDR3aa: CASSVGLAGGGQETQYF

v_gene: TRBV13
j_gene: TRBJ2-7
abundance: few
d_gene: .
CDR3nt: TGTGCCAGCAGCCCCCTCGACAGGCGCGAGCAGTACTTC
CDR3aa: CASSPLDRREQYF

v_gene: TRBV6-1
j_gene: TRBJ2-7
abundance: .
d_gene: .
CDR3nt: TGTGCCAGCATATGGGGTTACGAGCAGTACTTC
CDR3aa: CASIWGYEQYF

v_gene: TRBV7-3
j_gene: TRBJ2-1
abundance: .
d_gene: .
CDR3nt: TGTGCCAGCAGCTTCGGTGGCGGTTACAATGAGCAGTTCTTC
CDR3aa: CASSFGGGYNEQFF

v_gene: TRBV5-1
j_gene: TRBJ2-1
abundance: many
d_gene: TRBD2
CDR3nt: TGCGCCAGCAGCTTGACTAGCGGGAACAATGAGCAGTTCTTC
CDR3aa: CASSLTSGNNEQFF

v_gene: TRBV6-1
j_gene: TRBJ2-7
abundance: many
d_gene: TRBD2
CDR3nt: TGTGCCAGCAGAGACCCAAGACTAGCGGACTCCTACGAGCAGTACTTC
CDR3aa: CASRDPRLADSYEQYF

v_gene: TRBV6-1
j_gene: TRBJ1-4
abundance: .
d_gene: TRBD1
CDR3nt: TGTGCCAGCAGTGAAGCGCTTCAGGGGGAAACAACTAATGAAAAACTGTTTTTT
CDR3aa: CASSEALQGETTNEKLFF

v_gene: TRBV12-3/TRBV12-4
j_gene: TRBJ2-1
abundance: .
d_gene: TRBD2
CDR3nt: TGTGCCAGCAGTTTAGGGAGCGGGAGGGGGGAGCAGTTCTTC
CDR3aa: CASSLGSGRGEQFF

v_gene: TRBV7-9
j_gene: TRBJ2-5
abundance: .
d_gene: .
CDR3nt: TGTGCCAGCAGCTTAGTACAAGAAGAGACCCAGTACTTC
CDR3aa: CASSLVQEETQYF

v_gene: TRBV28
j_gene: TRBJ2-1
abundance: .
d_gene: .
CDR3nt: TGTGCCAGCAGGGGGCGCTCTGCTGGTGAACGTCAGCAGTTCTTC
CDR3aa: CASRGRSAGERQQFF

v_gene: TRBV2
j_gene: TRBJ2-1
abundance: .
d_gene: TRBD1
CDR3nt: TGTGCCAGCAGTCAACCGGGACAGCACAATGAGCAGTTCTTC
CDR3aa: CASSQPGQHNEQFF

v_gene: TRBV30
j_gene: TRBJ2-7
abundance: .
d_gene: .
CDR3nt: TGTGCCTGCGGGAAGTTGGAATTAGGCGAGCAGTACTTC
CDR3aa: CACGKLELGEQYF

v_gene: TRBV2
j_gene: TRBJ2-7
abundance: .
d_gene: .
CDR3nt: TGTGCCAGCAGTGATGTCTTGGGAACTAGCGAGCAGTACTTC
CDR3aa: CASSDVLGTSEQYF

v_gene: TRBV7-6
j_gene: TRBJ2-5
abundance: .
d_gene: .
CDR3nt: TGTGCCAGTGAGGGTTCACCCATCCACTTC
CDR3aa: CASEGSPIHF

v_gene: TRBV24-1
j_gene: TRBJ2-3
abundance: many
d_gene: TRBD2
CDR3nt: TGTGCCACCAGTGACCCTGGACTAGCGGGGAGCACAGATACGCAGTATTTT
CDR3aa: CATSDPGLAGSTDTQYF

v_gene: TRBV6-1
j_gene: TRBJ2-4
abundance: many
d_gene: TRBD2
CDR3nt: TGTGCCAGCAGTCCCCAAAGCGGGAGGGCCCCCAAAAACATTCAGTACTTC
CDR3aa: CASSPQSGRAPKNIQYF

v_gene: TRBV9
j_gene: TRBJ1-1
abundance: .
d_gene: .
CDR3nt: TGTGCCAGCAGCGAGCTAGACTTATTGAACACTGAAGCTTTCTTT
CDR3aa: CASSELDLLNTEAFF

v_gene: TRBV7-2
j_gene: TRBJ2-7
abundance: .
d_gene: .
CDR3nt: TGTGCCAGCAGCTTCCCCTTGCGCCGGTCCTACGAGCAGTACTTC
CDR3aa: CASSFPLRRSYEQYF

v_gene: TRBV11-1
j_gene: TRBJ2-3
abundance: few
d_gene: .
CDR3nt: TGTGCCAGCAGAGATGGGAGCACAGATACGCAGTATTTT
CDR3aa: CASRDGSTDTQYF

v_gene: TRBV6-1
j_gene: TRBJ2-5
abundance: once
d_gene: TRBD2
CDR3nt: TGTGCCAGCAGTTATAGACTAGCGGGAGTAGAGACCCAGTACTTC
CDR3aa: CASSYRLAGVETQYF

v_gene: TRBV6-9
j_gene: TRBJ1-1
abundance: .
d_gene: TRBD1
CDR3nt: TGTGCCAGCAGTACGGACAGGGGGAGGACTGAAGCTTTCTTT
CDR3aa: CASSTDRGRTEAFF

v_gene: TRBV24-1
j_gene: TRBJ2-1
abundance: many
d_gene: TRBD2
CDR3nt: TGTGCCACCAGTGACCTCACAACTAGCGGGATCGGCAATGAGCAGTTCTTC
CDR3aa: CATSDLTTSGIGNEQFF

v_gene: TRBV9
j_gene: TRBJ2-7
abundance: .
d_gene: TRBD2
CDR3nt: TGTGCCAGCAGCGTATCGAGGACTAGCGGCTCCTACGAGCAGTACTTC
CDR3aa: CASSVSRTSGSYEQYF